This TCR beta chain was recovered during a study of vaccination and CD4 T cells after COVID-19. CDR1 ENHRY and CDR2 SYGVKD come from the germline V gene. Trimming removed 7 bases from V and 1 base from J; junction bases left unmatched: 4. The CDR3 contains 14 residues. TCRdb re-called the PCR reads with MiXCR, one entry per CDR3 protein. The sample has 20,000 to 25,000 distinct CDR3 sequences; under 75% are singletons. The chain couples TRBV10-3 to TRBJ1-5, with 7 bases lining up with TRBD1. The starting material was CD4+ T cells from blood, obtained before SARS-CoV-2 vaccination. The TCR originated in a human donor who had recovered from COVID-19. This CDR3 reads CAIKDRRSNQPQHF. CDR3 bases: TGTGCCATCAAGGACAGGAGAAGCAATCAGCCCCAGCATTTT.